The rows below give T cell receptor beta chains drawn from one sample of a study of Graves' ophthalmopathy and Graves' hyperthyroidism. TCRdb re-called the multiplex PCR reads with MiXCR, one entry per CDR3 protein. The repertoire holds some 1.1 million distinct CDR3 sequences, with about two fifths as singletons. Input material: peripheral blood or thyroid tissue (not recorded which). The receptors were sampled from an adult man with Graves' hyperthyroidism. CDR3s leave out the opening cysteine and the closing phenylalanine or tryptophan.

j_call v_call cdr3_aa
TRBJ1-2 TRBV4-2 ASSQDLGGDYGYT
TRBJ2-7 TRBV15 ATSTQGGAYEQY
TRBJ2-7 TRBV7-2 ASSLAMTSGAYEQY
TRBJ1-5 TRBV24-1 ATGKGGLGNQPQH
TRBJ1-2 TRBV7-9 ASSSDREDGYT
TRBJ1-1 TRBV18 ASTQALDTEAF
TRBJ2-6 TRBV29-1 SVLDNSGANVLT
TRBJ1-2 TRBV2 AWRYAYGYT
TRBJ2-7 TRBV7-9 ASSLVSFDEQY
TRBJ2-3 TRBV20-1 SARPFGTGELTQY
TRBJ1-5 TRBV5-5 ASSLGWGLSNQPQH
TRBJ1-5 TRBV7-9 ASSLDRGRVSQPQH
TRBJ2-2 TRBV7-2 ASSSGQLNTGELF
TRBJ1-4 TRBV9 ASSVDLRDEKLF
TRBJ2-7 TRBV2 ASSGLGPYEQY
TRBJ2-7 TRBV6-5 ASSYLDGNYEQY
TRBJ2-7 TRBV5-1 ASSPIGGNEQY
TRBJ2-7 TRBV7-8 ASSVAGPYEQY
TRBJ1-1 TRBV6-5 ASSYLADGRNTEAF
TRBJ1-5 TRBV6-5 ASSYPGSNQPQH
TRBJ2-7 TRBV4-2 ASSQDKAGPTYEQY
TRBJ2-7 TRBV19 ASSRANSYEQY
TRBJ2-7 TRBV19 ASMGTTSYEQY
TRBJ1-6 TRBV15 ATSSPPGGDSPLH